The 31 T cell receptor beta chains in this list originate from one sample, sequenced in a study of T cell responses to AZD1222 COVID-19 vaccine. Sequencing used immunoSEQ multiplex PCR; TCRdb keeps in-frame clones, though not all of them. The sample carries around 190,000 clones, approximately 92% recorded once. The specimen was peripheral blood, collected on day 0 of AZD1222 vaccination. All receptors derive from an adult in good health.

V gene TRBV2 combines with J gene TRBJ2-5; D is perhaps TRBD1 (6 bases). CDR1 is SNHLY, CDR2 FYNNEI, per germline. Deletions cut 6 bases from V and 4 bases from J, with 12 bases between. The CDR3 runs to 13 residues. CDR3 DNA: TGTGCCAGCAGCGGTTGGGGGCTAGAGACCCAGTACTTC. Its translation: CASSGWGLETQYF.

The chain has TRBV30 and TRBJ2-3; the D gene is possibly TRBD2 (5 bases). CDR3 size: 12 residues. Looked up from germline, CDR1 is GTSNPN and CDR2 is SVGIG (reference sequence). The V gene lost 5 bases and the J gene lost 1 base, with 7 bases spanning the gap. CDR3 coding DNA: TGTGCCTGGTCCGGGGGCACAGATACGCAGTATTTT. Its protein is CAWSGGTDTQYF.

On this clone itself: Other DNA sequences in this sample translate to the same CDR3. The V gene is TRBV2, the J gene TRBJ1-2; D is undetermined. The CDR3 has 11 amino acids. V was trimmed by 0 bases and J by 7 bases, leaving 3 bases between them. Germline CDR1 is SNHLY and CDR2 is FYNNEI. CDR3 sequence reads: CASSEAGGYTF. The CDR3 coding sequence is TGTGCCAGCAGTGAAGCGGGTGGCTACACCTTC.

In the case of this clone: At one end the junction does not follow the germline gene, possibly because of a read error. This chain joins TRBV27 and TRBJ1-1; D is ambiguous. The germline V gene encodes CDR1 MNHEY and CDR2 SMNVEV (reference sequence). The length of the CDR3 is 13 residues. The CDR3: CASSFLRNAEAFF. The CDR3 region has the DNA TGTGCCAGCAGTTTTCTACGGAACGCTGAAGCTTTCTTT.

This chain uses TRBV6-4 with TRBJ1-2; D ambiguous. V dropped 2 bases and J dropped 1 base, with 5 bases sitting between them. CDR1 and CDR2 (germline): MRHNA, SNTAGT. The CDR3 has 13 amino acids. In DNA, the CDR3 is TGTGCCAGCAGTGACGGCTTTAACTATGGCTACACCTTC. This gives the protein CASSDGFNYGYTF.

The rearrangement uses TRBV18 and TRBJ1-5; no clear D gene. The V gene's germline CDR1 is KGHSH and CDR2 LQKENI. The CDR3 has 14 residues. The ends were cut back, 3 bases at V and 2 bases at J, with 8 bases in the middle. CDR3 DNA sequence: TGTGCCAGCTCACCGGATACGCGCAATCAGCCCCAGCATTTT. Translated: CASSPDTRNQPQHF. The complete variable domain, with remaining parts taken from reference TRBV18 and TRBJ1-5, reads NAGVMQNPRHLVRRRGQEARLRCSPMKGHSHVYWYRQLPEEGLKFMVYLQKENIIDESGMPKERFSAEFPKEGPSILRIQQVVRGDSAAYFCASSPDTRNQPQHFGDGTRLSIL.

The chain couples TRBV2 to TRBJ1-2, with 7 bases identical to TRBD1. V was clipped by 6 bases and J by 2 bases; unmatched bases: 9. This CDR3 has 15 amino acids. Germline CDR1 and CDR2: SNHLY and FYNNEI. The CDR3 region is CASRNRQGTNYGYTF. As DNA, the CDR3 is TGTGCCAGCAGGAACCGACAGGGAACCAACTATGGCTACACCTTC.

CDR3 nucleotides: TGTGCCAGCAGCCACCGACAGGGCCAGGACACTGAAGCTTTCTTT. Its protein is CASSHRQGQDTEAFF. This chain connects TRBV3-1 (or the pseudogene TRBV3-2) to TRBJ1-1, with TRBD1 matching 7 bases. The length of the CDR3 is 15 residues. Germline-derived CDR1 and CDR2 are LGHDT and YNNKEL (reference sequence). V gave up 3 bases and J gave up 3 bases; unmatched junction bases: 7.

This chain connects TRBV14 to TRBJ2-1; D remains unclear. V was pared by 3 bases and J by 5 bases, with 11 bases between. There are 14 residues in the CDR3. Germline V gene lookup returns CDR1 SGHDN and CDR2 FVKESK. CDR3 sequence (DNA): TGTGCCAGCAGCCACCTGGGCGGAAACAATGAGCAGTTCTTC. This sequence encodes CASSHLGGNNEQFF.

This chain uses TRBV6-5 with TRBJ1-1; D gene unclear. Trimming left V 9 bases short and J 3 bases short, with 17 bases between. From germline, CDR1 is MNHEY and CDR2 SVGAGI. The CDR3 extends over 14 amino acids. The CDR3 reads CASRFPEVDTEAFF. In nucleotides, the CDR3 is TGTGCCAGTCGTTTTCCGGAGGTCGACACTGAAGCTTTCTTT.

The chain links TRBV28 to TRBJ1-5, with D unclear. The CDR3 spans 12 residues. The V and J ends lost 8 bases and 3 bases respectively, with 8 bases between them. The germline gives CDR1 MDHEN, CDR2 SYDVKM. The CDR3 here is CASRVVNQPQHF. The CDR3 region has the DNA TGTGCCAGCCGGGTTGTCAATCAGCCCCAGCATTTT.

The J gene is TRBJ1-2, the V gene TRBV7-9; a possible D gene is TRBD1 (6 bases). The V gene's germline CDR1 is SEHNR and CDR2 FQNEAQ (reference sequence). The CDR3 has 16 residues. V was shortened by 4 bases and J by 4 bases, with 19 bases between the two germline ends. The CDR3 loop reads CASSSRGAGVLYGYTF. Written as DNA, the CDR3 is TGTGCCAGCAGCTCTCGCGGGGCAGGGGTTCTCTATGGCTACACCTTC.

V is TRBV18 and J is TRBJ1-4, with D perhaps matching TRBD1 (5 bases). This CDR3 region has 16 residues. Germline CDR1 reads KGHSH; CDR2 reads LQKENI. Deletions cut 3 bases from V and 0 bases from J, with 11 bases between. DNA for the CDR3: TGTGCCAGCTCACCTCGACAGCAAGCAACTAATGAAAAACTGTTTTTT. Its translation: CASSPRQQATNEKLFF.

Only one count was recorded for this clone. The V gene is TRBV6-5, the J gene TRBJ2-7; 7 bases are shared with TRBD1. The V and J ends lost 5 bases and 4 bases, in that order; junction bases with no gene match: 11. CDR3 length: 15 amino acids. Germline lookup yields CDR1 MNHEY and CDR2 SVGAGI. CDR3 amino acids: CASSHRQGTGYEQYF. In DNA, the CDR3 is TGTGCCAGCAGTCACCGACAGGGAACAGGGTACGAGCAGTACTTC.

V is TRBV12-5 and J is TRBJ2-2; D unclear. Trimming removed 2 bases from V and 8 bases from J, with 6 bases in between. This CDR3 contains 12 residues. Looked up from germline, CDR1 is LGHNT and CDR2 is FRNRAP. CDR3 sequence reads: CASGLSPGELFF. For the CDR3, the DNA is TGTGCTAGTGGTTTGTCACCTGGGGAGCTGTTTTTT.

V is TRBV3-1 (or the pseudogene TRBV3-2) and J is TRBJ2-5; D possibly corresponds to TRBD1 (6 bases). The CDR3 sequence is 13 residues long. Germline CDR1 is LGHDT and CDR2 is YNNKEL (reference sequence). Trimming left V 7 bases short and J 6 bases short, with 15 bases between. For the CDR3, the DNA is TGTGCCAGCAACACCAGGGGTGCGAAGACCCAGTACTTC. Protein sequence: CASNTRGAKTQYF.

As to this clone: Other DNA sequences in the sample encode the same CDR3. The chain recombines TRBV5-1 with TRBJ2-3, with D possibly being TRBD2 (6 bases). The CDR3 loop spans 13 amino acids. Trimming removed 2 bases from V and 6 bases from J, with 10 bases in between. Germline-derived CDR1 and CDR2 are SGHRS and YFSETQ. The CDR3 is CASSFPGEDTQYF. CDR3 DNA sequence: TGCGCCAGCAGCTTCCCGGGGGAGGATACGCAGTATTTT.

The chain employs TRBV27 and TRBJ1-2; 11 bases fit TRBD1. Looked up from germline, CDR1 is MNHEY and CDR2 is SMNVEV (reference sequence). The CDR3 is made up of 14 amino acids. After removal of 5 bases from V and 8 bases from J, the junction contained 7 bases not matched to a gene. CDR3 nucleotide sequence: TGTGCCAGCAGTCTGGACAGGGGGCTAGGAGGCTACACCTTC. It yields the protein CASSLDRGLGGYTF.

The chain links TRBV6-5 to TRBJ1-5, with D perhaps TRBD1 (5 bases). The germline gives CDR1 MNHEY, CDR2 SVGAGI. Trimming took 0 bases from V and 11 from J, leaving 8 bases between them. The CDR3 sequence is 12 residues long. CDR3 amino acids: CASSYSGGAQHF. DNA of the CDR3: TGTGCCAGCAGTTACTCGGGGGGAGCCCAGCATTTT.

This chain links TRBV30 with TRBJ1-5; no firm D call. The CDR3 has 13 amino acids. Trimming shortened V by 0 bases and J by 5 bases, and 8 bases separated the two germline ends. Germline loops: CDR1 GTSNPN, CDR2 SVGIG (reference sequence). CDR3 sequence reads: CAWSVQTDQPQHF. As DNA, the CDR3 is TGTGCCTGGAGTGTCCAGACTGATCAGCCCCAGCATTTT.

J is TRBJ1-3 and V is TRBV7-6; TRBD1 is a possible D gene (5 bases). Trimming shortened V by 5 bases and J by 0 bases, and 11 bases separated the two germline ends. Germline values: CDR1 SGHVS, CDR2 FNYEAQ. CDR3 length: 15 residues. CDR3 in amino acids: CASSRTGPSGNTIYF. The CDR3 DNA reads TGTGCCAGCAGCCGAACGGGGCCCTCTGGAAACACCATATATTTT.

Concerning this clone: This CDR3 fails to terminate in the conserved phenylalanine or tryptophan, so it likely reflects a read error. This rearrangement joins TRBV6-1 to TRBJ1-2; TRBD1 might be the D (5 bases). V was cut by 2 bases and J by 4 bases, with 17 bases left in between. Germline CDR1 and CDR2: MNHNS and SASEGT. The CDR3 has 16 amino acids. In DNA, the CDR3 is TGTGCCAGCAGTGAACCCTCGTTGGGAGGGGTCTATGGCTACACCCTC. Its translation is CASSEPSLGGVYGYTL.

V and J are TRBV7-3 and TRBJ1-1; D remains unclear. V lost 1 base and J lost 0, with 3 bases in between. The length of the CDR3 is 13 residues. From germline, CDR1 is SGHTA and CDR2 FQGTGA. CDR3 nucleotides: TGTGCCAGCAGCTTAATGGTGAACACTGAAGCTTTCTTT. It specifies CASSLMVNTEAFF.

V and J are TRBV6-5 and TRBJ1-3, with a possible D match to TRBD1 (5 bases). Germline assignment: CDR1 MNHEY and CDR2 SVGAGI. This CDR3 is built from 16 residues. V was shortened by 2 bases and J by 2 bases, with 13 bases between the two germline ends. This CDR3 is CASSYRSGRAGNTIYF. CDR3 DNA sequence: TGTGCCAGCAGTTACCGGTCGGGACGGGCTGGAAACACCATATATTTT.

The V call is TRBV27, the J call TRBJ2-7, with D tentatively TRBD1 (6 bases). CDR1 is MNHEY, CDR2 SMNVEV, per germline (reference sequence). The V gene lost 2 bases and the J gene lost 7 bases, with 12 bases spanning the gap. This CDR3 has 13 residues. The CDR3 is CASSLQGTGEQYF. Here the CDR3 DNA reads TGTGCCAGCAGTTTACAGGGGACGGGAGAGCAGTACTTC.

V is TRBV5-6 and J is TRBJ1-3, with D tentatively TRBD1 (6 bases). This CDR3 region has 16 residues. CDR1 and CDR2 from the germline V gene are SGHDT and YYEEEE. The V gene lost 0 bases and the J gene lost 0 bases, with 10 bases spanning the gap. In DNA form, the CDR3 reads TGTGCCAGCAGCTTGGTCCGGGGGGCCTCTGGAAACACCATATATTTT. This gives the protein CASSLVRGASGNTIYF.

J is TRBJ1-1 and V is TRBV5-6, with a tentative D call TRBD1 (5 bases). This CDR3 region has 15 residues. In germline, CDR1 is SGHDT, CDR2 YYEEEE. Between the trimmed V and J ends, which lost 3 bases and 1 base, there was a span of 13 bases. The CDR3 DNA sequence: TGTGCCAGCAGCTGGGGGGAGTCGCCGAACACTGAAGCTTTCTTT. This gives the protein CASSWGESPNTEAFF.

The V and J genes are TRBV11-2 and TRBJ2-7, with D perhaps assigned TRBD1 or TRBD2 (6 bases each). CDR1 and CDR2 (germline): SGHAT, FQNNGV. The CDR3 runs to 17 residues. Trimming removed 1 base at V and 1 base at J, with 17 bases between. The CDR3 sequence is CASSLVGGTYYSYEQYF. The CDR3 bases are TGTGCCAGCAGCTTAGTAGGGGGGACATACTATTCCTACGAGCAGTACTTC.

Note on this clone: The same CDR3 is also encoded by other DNA sequences in this sample. The chain has TRBV19 and TRBJ1-1, with unresolved D. Germline CDR1 is LNHDA and CDR2 is SQIVND (reference sequence). There are 13 residues in the CDR3. Trimming left V 5 bases short and J 1 base short, with 8 bases between. The CDR3 here is CASSPPGNTEAFF. Written as DNA, the CDR3 is TGTGCCAGTAGTCCGCCGGGGAACACTGAAGCTTTCTTT.

V usage is TRBV6-4 and J usage is TRBJ1-2, with D possibly matching TRBD1 (5 bases). The CDR3 extends over 15 amino acids. Germline CDR1 reads MRHNA; CDR2 reads SNTAGT. Trimming took 6 bases from V and 4 from J, leaving 18 bases between them. CDR3 DNA: TGTGCCAGCAGCCCCGGTTTGACAGCTTCCTATGGCTACACCTTC. Translating gives CASSPGLTASYGYTF.

This clone is a singleton in its sample. The chain uses TRBV12-3 or TRBV12-4 and TRBJ1-2; 7 nucleotides agree with TRBD1. There are 13 residues in the CDR3. V was clipped by 5 bases and J by 7 bases; unmatched bases: 7. In nucleotides, the CDR3 is TGTGCCAGCAGTGTTACCAGGGGGGGTGGCTACACCTTC. Amino acid sequence: CASSVTRGGGYTF.